The entry below describes one TCR beta chain. Its binding antigen is unknown. One base away there is no much larger clone; base qualities are not given. Library method: the immunoSEQ multiplex PCR assay. TCRdb stores this immuneACCESS table with in-frame sequences only. Part of the clones is absent; in the studies checked, under half of the shortfall reflects unresolved V genes, and no reason is known for the rest. The sample records around 83,000 clones, over 85% of which are singletons. The top ten constitute approximately 0.26% of the sample. Including the terminal cysteine and phenylalanine, the CDR3 comprises 14 residues. CDR3 DNA only is kept here, 42 bases in frame from base 1. Sequences SGHAT (CDR1) and FQNNGV (CDR2) are obtained from the germline V gene. V gives up 5 bases and J gives up 2 bases, and the segment between their germline ends measures 13 bases. This specimen comes from a study of technical replicates of blood from several donors (dated by TCRdb to 2017 to 2019).

This receptor was identified in a human donor in good health. The sequence joins TRBV11-2 to TRBJ2-7; a tentative D match to TRBD2 spans 6 bases. Sequenced sample: T cells isolated from PBMCs. In nucleotides, the sequence is TGTGCCAGCAGCCGCGAGGTAGCGGCCTACGAGCAGTACTTC. This yields the protein CASSREVAAYEQYF.